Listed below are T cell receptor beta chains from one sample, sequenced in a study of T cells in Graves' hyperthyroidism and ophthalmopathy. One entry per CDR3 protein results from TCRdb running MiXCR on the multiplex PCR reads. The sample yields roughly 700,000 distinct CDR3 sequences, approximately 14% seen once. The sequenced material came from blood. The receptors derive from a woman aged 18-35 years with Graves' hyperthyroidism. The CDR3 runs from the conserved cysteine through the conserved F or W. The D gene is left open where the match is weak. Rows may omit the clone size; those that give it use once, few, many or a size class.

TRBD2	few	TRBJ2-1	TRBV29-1	TGCAGCGTGGAAGGGACTAGTCTTTCCCACAATGAGCAGTTCTTC	CSVEGTSLSHNEQFF
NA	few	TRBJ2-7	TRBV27	TGTGCCAGCAGTTTTGGAGGGTCCCAAGCCTACGAGCAGTACTTC	CASSFGGSQAYEQYF
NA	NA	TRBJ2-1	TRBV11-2	TGTGCCAGCAGCACGCCGGGACTGCGCTACAATGAGCAGTTCTTC	CASSTPGLRYNEQFF
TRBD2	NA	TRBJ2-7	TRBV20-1	TGCAGTGCTAGGCGGGAGGGCCGACGGGCCTACGAGCAGTACTTC	CSARREGRRAYEQYF
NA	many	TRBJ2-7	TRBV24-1	TGTGCCACCAGTGACTGGGACCGTGACGAGCAGTACTTC	CATSDWDRDEQYF
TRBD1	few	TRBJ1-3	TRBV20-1	TGCAGTGCTTCCCGGGACAGCTCTGGAAACACCATATATTTT	CSASRDSSGNTIYF
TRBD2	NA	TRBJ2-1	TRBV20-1	TGCAGTGCGGGAAGGACTAGCGGGAGTGGAGATGAGCAGTTCTTC	CSAGRTSGSGDEQFF
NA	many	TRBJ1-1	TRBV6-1	TGTGCCAGCACCCCTGGAGTGACGAACACTGAAGCTTTCTTT	CASTPGVTNTEAFF
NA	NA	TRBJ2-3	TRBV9	TGTGCCAGCAGCGTGTCGGGGGTCGACACAGATACGCAGTATTTT	CASSVSGVDTDTQYF
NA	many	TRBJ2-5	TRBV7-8	TGTGCCAGCAGCTTAGCGACAGGGCTGCTAGCGGGTGGGCGAGAGACCCAGTACTTC	CASSLATGLLAGGRETQYF
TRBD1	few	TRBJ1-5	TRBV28	TGTGCCAGTCGTTGGCGGACAGGGACCAATCAGCCCCAGCATTTT	CASRWRTGTNQPQHF
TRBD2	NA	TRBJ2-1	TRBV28	TGTGCCAGCAGTCGGGTACTAGCGGGTGTGGGCAATGAGCAGTTCTTC	CASSRVLAGVGNEQFF
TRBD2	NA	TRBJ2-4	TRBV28	TGTGCCAGCAGTCCCCCGGGACTAGGGCGGAACATTCAGTACTTC	CASSPPGLGRNIQYF
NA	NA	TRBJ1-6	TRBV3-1	TGTGCCAGCAGCCAAGGGGGGTTTAGTTCACCCCTCCACTTT	CASSQGGFSSPLHF
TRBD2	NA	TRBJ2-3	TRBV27	TGTGCCAGCAGCCCCAGCGGGAGGGCCTCAGATACGCAGTATTTT	CASSPSGRASDTQYF
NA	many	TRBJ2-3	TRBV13	TGTGCCAGCAGCTTAGGAAGGGACCGCACAGATACGCAGTATTTT	CASSLGRDRTDTQYF
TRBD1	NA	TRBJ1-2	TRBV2	TGTGCCAGCAGTAACCCGGACAGGGGATTCTATGGCTACACCTTC	CASSNPDRGFYGYTF
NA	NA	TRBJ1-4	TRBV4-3	TGCGCCAGCAGCATTGGGACATCGGTCCCTGCAACTAATGAAAAACTGTTTTTT	CASSIGTSVPATNEKLFF
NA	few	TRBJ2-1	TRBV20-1	TGCAGTGCTGAGATTTCGATCAATGAGCAGTTCTTC	CSAEISINEQFF
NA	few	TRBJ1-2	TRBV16	TGTGCCAGCAGCAGGACAGTGTATGGCTACACCTTC	CASSRTVYGYTF
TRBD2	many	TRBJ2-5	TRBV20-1	TGCAGTGCTCTTCGACTAGCGGGAGATCGAGAGACCCAGTACTTC	CSALRLAGDRETQYF
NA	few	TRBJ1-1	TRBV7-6	TGTGCCAGCAGCTTAGGGGGGGAGGTGAACACTGAAGCTTTCTTT	CASSLGGEVNTEAFF
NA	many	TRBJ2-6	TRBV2	TGTGCCAGCAGTGCTGGGGCCAACGTCCTGACTTTC	CASSAGANVLTF
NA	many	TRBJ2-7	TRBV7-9	TGTGCCAGCAGGCATAGCGGTAGCTTCGAGCAGTACTTC	CASRHSGSFEQYF
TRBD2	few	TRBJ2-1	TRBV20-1	TGCAGTGCTGAGCGGGGCCGATACAATGAGCAGTTCTTC	CSAERGRYNEQFF
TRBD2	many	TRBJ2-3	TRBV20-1	TGCAGTGCTAGAGACAGTAGCGGGGGGACAGATACGCAGTATTTT	CSARDSSGGTDTQYF
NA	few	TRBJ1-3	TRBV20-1	TGCAGTGCCAACTATTACAGGGAGAATATAAACACCATATATTTT	CSANYYRENINTIYF
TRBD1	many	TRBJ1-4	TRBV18	TGTGCCAGCTCACCACCGGGACAGGGCGGTGAAAAACTGTTTTTT	CASSPPGQGGEKLFF
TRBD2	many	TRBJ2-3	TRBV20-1	TGCAGTGCCAGGAAGATGACCGGGACTAGCGGGAGAGATACGCAGTATTTT	CSARKMTGTSGRDTQYF
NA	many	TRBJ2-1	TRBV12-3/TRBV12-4	TGTGCCAGCAGTCCTGCAGAGGAGCAGTTCTTC	CASSPAEEQFF
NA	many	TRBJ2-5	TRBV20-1	TGCAGTGTAGGGGACCCCGCGACTGAGGGCCAGTACTTC	CSVGDPATEGQYF
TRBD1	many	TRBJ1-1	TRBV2	TGTGCCAGCAATACGGACAGGGGAGGTTTCACTGAAGCTTTCTTT	CASNTDRGGFTEAFF
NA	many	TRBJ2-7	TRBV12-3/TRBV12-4	TGTGCCAGTAGGGGAGGTGGGCCCTCCTACGAGCAGTACTTC	CASRGGGPSYEQYF
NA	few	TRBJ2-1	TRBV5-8	TGTGCCAGCAGTAGTAAGGGAGTAGGTGAGCAGTTCTTC	CASSSKGVGEQFF
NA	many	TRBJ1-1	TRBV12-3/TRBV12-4	TGTGCCAGCAGAGACCCGGGACGGAGGAACACTGAAGCTTTCTTT	CASRDPGRRNTEAFF
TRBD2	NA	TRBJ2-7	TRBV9	TGTGCCAGCAGCGTTAGCGGGATAGCCGACGAGCAGTACTTC	CASSVSGIADEQYF
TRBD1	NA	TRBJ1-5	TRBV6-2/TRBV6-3	TGTGCCAGCAGTCGCGGGGACAGGGGACAGCCCCAGCATTTT	CASSRGDRGQPQHF
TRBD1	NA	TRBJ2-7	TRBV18	TGTGCCAGCTCACCACCGGGACAGAGGGACGAGCAGTACTTC	CASSPPGQRDEQYF
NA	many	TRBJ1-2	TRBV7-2	TGTGCCAGCAGCGCAGTCCCGCCTAACTATGGCTACACCTTC	CASSAVPPNYGYTF
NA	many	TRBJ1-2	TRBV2	TGTGCCAGAGGTCCATATCCGGGGGCAGGAGGCTACACCTTC	CARGPYPGAGGYTF